This is a list of T cell receptor beta chains from one sample in a study of blood T cell repertoires in COVID-19. The method was immunoSEQ multiplex PCR; TCRdb's version includes in-frame clones alone and lacks a portion of them. Of roughly 270,000 clones listed, around 85% are singletons. The source material was peripheral blood. The receptors derive from a man aged 50-59 years with active or convalescent COVID-19. Each CDR3 is given with its conserved first and last residue. A D gene is named only where the DNA matches it firmly. Clone size, where shown, is once, few, many, or a class for clones that have expanded.

>-|TRBV7-8|-|TRBJ2-3
TGTGCCAGCAGCTTAGTCGCCCGGGGTATCACAGATACGCAGTATTTT
CASSLVARGITDTQYF
>-|TRBV7-9|-|TRBJ1-1
TGTGCCAGCAGCCCACCCCCCATCGGGTGGGACACTGAAGCTTTCTTT
CASSPPPIGWDTEAFF
>once|TRBV27|TRBD1|TRBJ2-7
TGTGCCAGCAGTTCCAGGACAGGGGGCAGGTCCTACGAGCAGTACTTC
CASSSRTGGRSYEQYF
>-|TRBV5-3|TRBD1|TRBJ2-7
TGTGCCAGAAGCTTATGGACAGGGTACGAGCAGTACTTC
CARSLWTGYEQYF
>-|TRBV10-3|-|TRBJ1-6
TGTGCCATCGGCAGGTCAGGGGAAGGGTCCCTCCACTTT
CAIGRSGEGSLHF
>-|TRBV7-6|-|TRBJ1-3
TGTGCCAGCAGCTTAGAAACAGGGCATGGAAACACCATATATTTT
CASSLETGHGNTIYF
>few|TRBV28|-|TRBJ1-6
TGTGCCAGCAGTCCAAGGGGCGGGGGGCGGAGATGGTCACCCCTCCACTTT
CASSPRGGGRRWSPLHF
>-|TRBV27|TRBD1|TRBJ2-4
TGTGCCAGCAGTCCTGGGGACAGGGCGGGAAACATTCAGTACTTC
CASSPGDRAGNIQYF
>once|TRBV28|TRBD2|TRBJ2-2
TGTGCCAGCAGCCCCGGGACTAGTTGGACCGGGGAGCTGTTTTTT
CASSPGTSWTGELFF
>-|TRBV9|TRBD1|TRBJ1-5
TGTGCCAGCAGCGTCGGGACAGGGGTTCAGCCCCAGCATTTT
CASSVGTGVQPQHF
>-|TRBV10-3|TRBD1|TRBJ2-1
TGTGCCATCAGTGAGTACAAGGGGGCGAGGTACAATGAGCAGTTCTTC
CAISEYKGARYNEQFF
>-|TRBV6-5|TRBD1|TRBJ2-1
TGTGCCAGCAGTTATGGGACAGCTAACAATGAGCAGTTCTTC
CASSYGTANNEQFF
>-|TRBV4-2|TRBD1|TRBJ1-2
TGTGCCAGCAGCCAGAGCAGGGGGCGCACCTATGGCTACACCTTC
CASSQSRGRTYGYTF
>-|TRBV4-1|-|TRBJ2-3
TGCGCCAGCAGCCATCCCTCGGGTCGGGGGGCGACAGATACGCAGTATTTT
CASSHPSGRGATDTQYF
>once|TRBV7-2|TRBD2|TRBJ2-1
TGTGCCAGCAGCTTATCCGCGGGAGGTTCCTACAATGAGCAGTTCTTC
CASSLSAGGSYNEQFF
>-|TRBV6-5|-|TRBJ2-5
TGTGCCAGCAGCGCCTACAGGGACCTACGGGAGACCCAGTACTTC
CASSAYRDLRETQYF
>-|TRBV5-1|-|TRBJ1-3
TGCGCCAGCAGCTTGAGGGAGGGTGGAAACACCATATATTTT
CASSLREGGNTIYF
>few|TRBV5-1|TRBD2|TRBJ2-1
TGCGCCAGCAGCTTGGTTGGGACTAGCGGGTCCTACAATGAGCAGTTCTTC
CASSLVGTSGSYNEQFF
>-|TRBV6-5|TRBD2|TRBJ2-7
TGTGCCAGCAGTTCCCGACTAGCGGGATACGAGCAGTACTTC
CASSSRLAGYEQYF
>-|TRBV19|TRBD1|TRBJ1-5
TGTGCCAGTAGTATAGGTATATTGAGGACAGGAATAAGCAATCAGCCCCAGCATTTT
CASSIGILRTGISNQPQHF
>-|TRBV5-4|-|TRBJ2-3
TGTGCCAGCCAGAGCACAGATACGCAGTATTTT
CASQSTDTQYF
>-|TRBV3-1/TRBV3-2|TRBD1|TRBJ1-1
TGTGCCAGCACCGACAGGGGGGGCGGCACTGAAGCTTTCTTT
CASTDRGGGTEAFF
>-|TRBV30|-|TRBJ2-3
TGTGCCTGGGGGGAGACAGATACGCAGTATTTT
CAWGETDTQYF
>few|TRBV12-3/TRBV12-4|-|TRBJ2-3
TGTGCCAGCAGGCCCGGGTCAGATACGCAGTATTTT
CASRPGSDTQYF
>-|TRBV18|-|TRBJ1-2
TGTGCCAGCTCACCGACAGTTAACTATGGCTACACCTTC
CASSPTVNYGYTF
>once|TRBV30|-|TRBJ1-5
TGTGCCTGGTCAGGACAGCCAAATCAGCCCCAGCATTTT
CAWSGQPNQPQHF
>-|TRBV6-1|TRBD1|TRBJ1-4
TGTGCCAGCAGTGAATCAGGGAAGGGGGCAAATGAAAAACTGTTTTTT
CASSESGKGANEKLFF
>-|TRBV28|TRBD2|TRBJ2-1
TGTGCCAGCAGAAACCCGGGACTAGCCTACAATGAGCAGTTCTTC
CASRNPGLAYNEQFF
>-|TRBV2|-|TRBJ1-5
TGTGCCAGCAGCTCCGACGTGGGCCCCTTTAACCAGCATTTT
CASSSDVGPFNQHF
>-|TRBV18|-|TRBJ1-1
TGTGCCAGCTCAACTAATATGGTGGATGTGGGTACTGAAGCTTTCTTT
CASSTNMVDVGTEAFF
>-|TRBV25-1|-|TRBJ2-1
TGTGCCAGCAGTGGGGCGGGGGAGCAGTTCTTC
CASSGAGEQFF
>few|TRBV12-5|-|TRBJ1-3
TGTGCTAGTGGTCGGGAGAGCTCTGGAAACACCATATATTTT
CASGRESSGNTIYF
>-|TRBV3-1/TRBV3-2|-|TRBJ1-1
TGTGCCAGCAACCAGCACGGAGCGAACACTGAAGCTTTCTTT
CASNQHGANTEAFF
>-|TRBV6-1|-|TRBJ2-5
TGTGCCAGCAGTGAGGATGAGCGCGAGACCCAGTACTTC
CASSEDERETQYF
>-|TRBV28|TRBD2|TRBJ2-7
TGTGCCAGCACCCCAGGGCGGGAGGCCCCCTACGAGCAGTACTTC
CASTPGREAPYEQYF
>-|TRBV18|TRBD1|TRBJ2-7
TGTGCCAGCTCAACCGGGACAGGGGGCGAGCAGTACTTC
CASSTGTGGEQYF
>-|TRBV5-1|TRBD1|TRBJ2-2
TGCGCCAGCAGCTTGCAGGGGGTAACCGGGGAGCTGTTTTTT
CASSLQGVTGELFF
>few|TRBV4-3|-|TRBJ1-6
TGCGCCAGCAGCCAAGCCGGACAGCTTAATTCACCCCTCCACTTT
CASSQAGQLNSPLHF
>once|TRBV3-1/TRBV3-2|-|TRBJ2-1
TGTGCCAGCAGCCGAAAGACTCGTACCTACAATGAGCAGTTCTTC
CASSRKTRTYNEQFF
>-|TRBV6-5|-|TRBJ2-7
TGTGCCAGCAGTTCCCGGACTAATCCACCCTACGAGCAGTACTTC
CASSSRTNPPYEQYF
>-|TRBV10-3|TRBD1|TRBJ1-1
TGTGCCATCAGTGACCTGTCAGGGGGCGATAACACTGAAGCTTTCTTT
CAISDLSGGDNTEAFF
>once|TRBV5-1|-|TRBJ1-2
TGCGCCAGCAGCTTGGAGGGACACGACTATGGCTACACCTTC
CASSLEGHDYGYTF
>-|TRBV5-6|TRBD2|TRBJ2-1
TGTGCCAGCAGCCGGACTAGCGGAATGTATAATGAGCAGTTCTTC
CASSRTSGMYNEQFF
>few|TRBV7-9|-|TRBJ1-1
TGTGCCAGCAGCCTAAAGAACACTGAAGCTTTCTTT
CASSLKNTEAFF
>-|TRBV5-1|-|TRBJ1-3
TGCGCCAGCAGCTCGGATACACAGGGCGGCGGAAACACCATATATTTT
CASSSDTQGGGNTIYF
>-|TRBV9|TRBD2|TRBJ2-1
TGTGCCAGCAGCGCCTCTAGCGGGAGGGCCGGTAATGAGCAGTTCTTC
CASSASSGRAGNEQFF
>-|TRBV6-6|-|TRBJ1-1
TGTGCCAGCGCTAGTCCCGGGACTCCTCAGAACACTGAAGCTTTCTTT
CASASPGTPQNTEAFF
>-|TRBV5-4|-|TRBJ2-3
TGTGCCAGCAGCTTTCCGTCGGTAGATACGCAGTATTTT
CASSFPSVDTQYF
>-|TRBV7-3|TRBD2|TRBJ2-1
TGTGCCAGCAGCTTAGTCGGGGCTAGCGGGAGGAGGAATGAGCAGTTCTTC
CASSLVGASGRRNEQFF
>-|TRBV2|TRBD1|TRBJ1-2
TGTGCCAGCAGCGGGGGGGGACAGAACTATGGCTACACCTTC
CASSGGGQNYGYTF